The 20 T cell receptor beta chains presented below share a single source sample, sequenced in a study of identical twins. MiXCR, run by TCRdb on the 5' RACE reads, gives a single entry per CDR3 protein. In the table there are more than 1.5 million distinct CDR3 sequences, roughly 35% of which are singletons. The source material was cord blood. These receptor sequences come from a newborn girl in good health.

The rearrangement joins TRBV7-2 to TRBJ2-3; tentative D call: TRBD2 (5 bases). The CDR3 is made up of 17 amino acids. V lost 5 bases and J lost 1, with 19 bases in between. Germline V CDR1 and CDR2: SGHTA, FQGNSA. The CDR3 here is CASSLLPLAAGTDTQYF. Here the CDR3 DNA reads TGTGCCAGCAGCCTTCTCCCTCTAGCAGCCGGCACAGATACGCAGTATTTT. Full variable domain (remainder filled in from reference TRBV7-2 and TRBJ2-3): GAGVSQSPSNKVTEKGKDVELRCDPISGHTALYWYRQSLGQGLEFLIYFQGNSAPDKSGLPSDRFSAERTGGSVSTLTIQRTQQEDSAVYLCASSLLPLAAGTDTQYFGPGTRLTVL.

This clonotype was recorded a few times. This chain connects TRBV6-2 or TRBV6-3 to TRBJ2-1; 11 positions agree with TRBD2. This CDR3 contains 15 residues. Germline V gene data show CDR1 as MNHEY and CDR2 as SVGEGT. J was trimmed by 5 bases and V by 7 bases; bases with no gene match: 7. The CDR3 spells CASTQWTSGHNEQFF. The CDR3 DNA reads TGTGCCAGCACCCAATGGACTAGCGGGCACAATGAGCAGTTCTTC.

V is TRBV7-2 and J is TRBJ2-7; D is perhaps TRBD1 (6 bases). Germline values: CDR1 SGHTA, CDR2 FQGNSA. V was clipped by 6 bases and J by 2 bases, with 23 bases between them. There are 17 residues in the CDR3. DNA of the CDR3: TGTGCCAGCAGTCGAGAGGCTGAGGTACCAGGGGCCTACGAGCAGTACTTC. Translating it yields CASSREAEVPGAYEQYF.

This clonotype was observed a few times. The chain carries TRBV20-1 and TRBJ1-1; D is possibly TRBD1 (6 bases). V gave up 5 bases and J gave up 3 bases, with 13 bases separating them. The germline CDR1 and CDR2 sequences are DFQATT and SNEGSKA (reference sequence). The CDR3 loop spans 13 amino acids. The CDR3 is CSASPGDYTEAFF. The DNA for the CDR3 is TGCAGTGCTTCCCCAGGGGATTACACTGAAGCTTTCTTT.

This clonotype has more than one count but fewer than ten. The V gene is TRBV5-1, the J gene TRBJ2-5; D call uncertain. This CDR3 has 14 residues. Trimming left V 0 bases short and J 4 bases short, with 10 bases between. Germline CDR1 is SGHRS and CDR2 is YFSETQ. The CDR3 DNA reads as TGCGCCAGCAGCTTGGGCCTACCCTCAGAGACCCAGTACTTC. Amino acids: CASSLGLPSETQYF.

As to this clonotype: A much more abundant neighbour one base away suggests this may be a read error. The chain is built from TRBV3-1 and TRBJ2-5, with D unclear. The DNA end is a closer match to TRBJ2-1, so the J assignment may be wrong. Germline CDR1 is LGHDT and CDR2 is YNNKEL (reference sequence). The CDR3 length is 14 residues. CDR3 in DNA: TGTGCCAGCAGCCAAAGCGCCTTCCAAGAGACCCAGTTCTTC. As protein: CASSQSAFQETQFF.

This clonotype was seen only once. V gene TRBV7-9 combines with J gene TRBJ1-2; no firm D call. V gave up 5 bases and J gave up 4 bases, with 8 bases separating them. Germline CDR1 SEHNR, CDR2 FQNEAQ (reference sequence). There are 12 residues in the CDR3. The CDR3 DNA reads TGTGCCAGCAGCACCCCTAGCTATGGCTACACCTTC. Its translation: CASSTPSYGYTF.

This clonotype was counted only a few times. The chain uses TRBV6-5 and TRBJ2-2; a weak D match, TRBD2 (6 bases). Trimming took 6 bases from V and 2 from J, leaving 10 bases between them. Germline CDR1 MNHEY, CDR2 SVGAGI. This CDR3 has 14 residues. CDR3 amino acids: CASRSRGNTGELFF. DNA of the CDR3: TGTGCCAGCAGGTCGCGGGGTAACACCGGGGAGCTGTTTTTT.

This clonotype was counted a single time. This rearrangement joins TRBV5-1 to TRBJ1-1, with 7 bases aligning to TRBD1. V lost 4 bases and J lost 0; bases outside the gene matches: 3. The germline V gene has CDR1 SGHRS and CDR2 YFSETQ. This CDR3 has 14 residues. CDR3 amino acids: CASSTGAMNTEAFF. The CDR3 nucleotides are TGCGCCAGCAGCACAGGGGCTATGAACACTGAAGCTTTCTTT. Full variable domain (remainder filled in from reference TRBV5-1 and TRBJ1-1): KAGVTQTPRYLIKTRGQQVTLSCSPISGHRSVSWYQQTPGQGLQFLFEYFSETQRNKGNFPGRFSGRQFSNSRSEMNVSTLELGDSALYLCASSTGAMNTEAFFGQGTRLTVV.

CDR3 amino acids: CASTGASYNSPLHF. CDR3 DNA sequence: TGTGCCAGCACGGGGGCCAGCTATAATTCACCCCTCCACTTT. V gene TRBV28 combines with J gene TRBJ1-6; possibly TRBD1 for D (6 bases). Trimming stripped 7 bases from V and 3 bases from J, with 10 bases between. CDR3 length: 14 amino acids. CDR1 and CDR2 from the germline V gene are MDHEN and SYDVKM.

This sequence joins TRBV25-1 and TRBJ1-5; 8 positions match TRBD1. The germline V gene encodes CDR1 MGHDK and CDR2 SYGVNS. J lost 4 bases, V lost 4 bases, and 6 bases had no gene match. The CDR3 contains 15 residues. The chain's CDR3 is CASSGQGSRNQPQHF. In DNA form, the CDR3 reads TGTGCCAGCAGTGGACAGGGGTCTCGGAATCAGCCCCAGCATTTT.

This clonotype showed up just a few times. V gene TRBV20-1 combines with J gene TRBJ2-1; 7 bases fit TRBD1. This CDR3 spans 16 amino acids. Germline V gene sequence: CDR1 DFQATT, CDR2 SNEGSKA (reference sequence). The V segment lost 0 bases and the J segment 5 bases; nucleotides outside the gene matches: 10. The CDR3 protein is CSARDLATGLNNEQFF. The CDR3 nucleotides are TGCAGTGCTAGAGATTTAGCGACAGGGCTAAACAATGAGCAGTTCTTC.

This chain connects TRBV21-1 to TRBJ2-2. TRBV21-1 is described as a pseudogene. The CDR3 spans 15 residues. This CDR3 is CASSKLEGTTGELFF. CDR3 coding DNA: TGTGCCAGCAGCAAACTTGAAGGAACCACCGGGGAGCTGTTTTTT.

The rearrangement links TRBV5-1 to TRBJ2-7; TRBD1 aligns across 10 bases. The CDR3 has 13 amino acids. The V gene end was trimmed by 4 bases and the J gene end by 10 bases; junction bases not matched to a gene: 8. Germline-derived CDR1 and CDR2 are SGHRS and YFSETQ. CDR3 sequence (DNA): TGCGCCAGCAGCCGGGGACAGGGGAACCTTCAGTACTTC. This codes for CASSRGQGNLQYF.

The sample holds many counts of this clonotype. The chain has TRBV12-3 or TRBV12-4 and TRBJ1-5, with TRBD1 matching over 7 bases. The junction had 6 bases not matched to a gene; V was cut back by 3 bases and J by 4 bases. The CDR3 length is 15 residues. The CDR3 coding sequence is TGTGCCAGCAGTTTGGGACGCAGGGGGAATCAGCCCCAGCATTTT. Translated, it gives CASSLGRRGNQPQHF.

V gene TRBV18 combines with J gene TRBJ2-1; the D is unclear. V gave up 4 bases and J gave up 8 bases, with 9 bases separating them. Germline V CDR1 and CDR2: KGHSH, LQKENI. The CDR3 sequence is 12 residues long. CDR3 in DNA: TGTGCCAGCTCACGCTCTGGGGATGAGCAGTTCTTC. Protein sequence: CASSRSGDEQFF.

This clonotype was counted only a few times. The chain links TRBV28 to TRBJ2-7; 9 bases are a match to TRBD1. J was trimmed by 0 bases and V by 8 bases; bases with no gene match: 5. This CDR3 is 14 amino acids long. Germline CDR1 is MDHEN and CDR2 is SYDVKM. For the CDR3, the DNA is TGTGCCAGCTTGCGGGACAGGGTCTCCTACGAGCAGTACTTC. Its protein product is CASLRDRVSYEQYF.

This clonotype was recorded many times. The J gene is TRBJ2-4, the V gene TRBV11-2; D remains unclear. V gave up 5 bases and J gave up 1 base, with 12 bases separating them. Germline CDR1 SGHAT, CDR2 FQNNGV. The CDR3 spans 15 residues. CDR3 sequence: CASSQIRMAKNIQYF. CDR3 DNA sequence: TGTGCCAGCAGCCAAATACGGATGGCCAAAAACATTCAGTACTTC.

This chain links TRBV29-1 with TRBJ2-3, with D unresolved. This CDR3 is built from 13 residues. The V end lost 8 bases, the J end lost 2 bases, and 14 bases lay between the germline ends. The germline gives CDR1 SQVTM, CDR2 ANQGSEA. The CDR3 DNA reads as TGCAGCAGTAGCCCCAGGTTCACAGATACGCAGTATTTT. It is translated as CSSSPRFTDTQYF.

The chain employs TRBV10-3 and TRBJ2-1, with D tentatively TRBD2 (5 bases). The last part of the DNA fits TRBJ2-7 better; the J call may be wrong. The CDR3 is 12 residues long. Per the germline V gene, CDR1 is ENHRY and CDR2 is SYGVKD. For the CDR3, the DNA is TGTGCCGTCGCGGACTTTTACAATGAGCAGTACTTC. Its translation: CAVADFYNEQYF.